The 26 T cell receptor beta chains listed next were all sequenced from one sample in a study of T cells in Graves' hyperthyroidism and ophthalmopathy. Amplified regions were TCR beta CDR3 sequences from RNA transcripts. First-round RT-PCR targeting the TCR CDR3 was performed with the HTBI primer set. TCRdb itself ran the multiplex PCR reads through MiXCR, one entry per CDR3 protein. The sample holds about 840,000 distinct CDR3 sequences, approximately 40% seen once. Sequenced: blood. These receptor sequences come from a man aged 18 to 30 with Graves' hyperthyroidism.

This clonotype has more than one count but fewer than ten. The chain combines TRBV6-6 with TRBJ2-2, with a possible D match to TRBD1 (5 bases). Germline CDR1 is MNHNY and CDR2 is SVGAGI (reference sequence). The CDR3 totals 16 residues. V lost 6 bases and J 1 base, leaving 15 bases between the germline ends. Written as DNA, the CDR3 is TGTGCCAGCAGCCAAACTACAGGTCTGAACACCGGGGAGCTGTTTTTT. Translating it yields CASSQTTGLNTGELFF.

This clonotype was observed a handful of times. The junction does not match germline at one end; this may be a read error. CDR3 DNA sequence: TGCAGTGGTAGAACGTCCTATGGCTACACCTTC. It specifies CSGRTSYGYTF. V gene TRBV20-1 combines with J gene TRBJ1-2; D gene unclear. The CDR3 runs 11 residues. The V gene's germline CDR1 is DFQATT and CDR2 SNEGSKA (reference sequence).

This clonotype was observed at least ten times. This sequence joins TRBV10-3 and TRBJ2-6; 12 bases are shared with TRBD1. Germline CDR1 and CDR2: ENHRY and SYGVKD. The CDR3 length is 17 residues. V lost 6 bases and J lost 3; bases outside the gene matches: 6. The CDR3 reads CAISGTGGVDGANVLTF. The CDR3 DNA sequence: TGTGCCATCAGCGGGACAGGGGGCGTCGATGGGGCCAACGTCCTGACTTTC.

The rearrangement links TRBV18 to TRBJ2-5; D ambiguous. Between the trimmed V and J ends, which lost 2 bases and 1 base, there was a span of 5 bases. This CDR3 has 13 residues. The V gene's germline CDR1 is KGHSH and CDR2 LQKENI. The CDR3 region is CASSPAIQETQYF. CDR3 sequence (DNA): TGTGCCAGCTCACCAGCGATCCAAGAGACCCAGTACTTC.

Notes on this clonotype: A read error may explain this, as a much larger clone is one base away. The V and J genes are TRBV29-1 and TRBJ1-4; D is ambiguous. CDR3 length equals 13 residues. CDR1 and CDR2 (germline): SQVTM, ANQGSEA. The CDR3 loop reads CSIKTTTNKKLFF. The CDR3 nucleotides are TGCAGCATCAAGACAACAACTAATAAAAAACTGTTTTTT.

This clonotype was found many times. V and J are TRBV20-1 and TRBJ1-1, with 8 bases identical to TRBD1. This CDR3 has 13 amino acids. Unmatched junction bases numbered 7, after V lost 5 bases and J lost 5 bases. Looked up from germline, CDR1 is DFQATT and CDR2 is SNEGSKA (reference sequence). The CDR3 DNA is TGCAGTGCTCCGGACAGGGTGACGACTGAAGCTTTCTTT. Translation gives CSAPDRVTTEAFF.

This clonotype has a count of ten or more. The genes are TRBV7-9 and TRBJ1-4, with no clear D. V was cut by 7 bases and J by 4 bases, with 13 bases left in between. Looked up from germline, CDR1 is SEHNR and CDR2 is FQNEAQ (reference sequence). CDR3 length: 14 residues. CDR3: CASKPVALNEKLFF. Here the CDR3 DNA reads TGTGCCAGCAAGCCCGTCGCCCTTAATGAAAAACTGTTTTTT.

The chain couples TRBV7-2 to TRBJ1-2; unclear D gene. CDR1 and CDR2 (germline): SGHTA, FQGNSA. Deletions cut 0 bases from V and 7 bases from J, with 12 bases between. The CDR3 has 14 residues. In DNA, the CDR3 is TGTGCCAGCAGCTTAGCCCCCCCCGCAGGTGGCTACACCTTC. Translated: CASSLAPPAGGYTF.

The chain couples TRBV7-8 to TRBJ2-5, with no clear D. The CDR3 is made up of 12 amino acids. Germline V CDR1 and CDR2: SGHVS, FQNEAQ. Trimming cost V 2 bases and J 3 bases, with 4 bases left between them. DNA for the CDR3: TGTGCCAGCAGCTTAATTAAAGAGACCCAGTACTTC. It is translated as CASSLIKETQYF.

The chain combines TRBV12-3 or TRBV12-4 with TRBJ1-5; D gene ambiguous. The CDR3 totals 13 residues. Trimming left V 6 bases short and J 7 bases short, with 13 bases between. The CDR3 sequence is CASSPQRRQPQHF. CDR3 in DNA: TGTGCCAGCAGCCCACAGAGGCGGCAGCCCCAGCATTTT.

This clonotype came up many times. V usage is TRBV7-9 and J usage is TRBJ1-6; D is unresolved. Germline V lookup: CDR1 SEHNR, CDR2 FQNEAQ (reference sequence). V was cut by 1 base and J by 10 bases, with 11 bases left in between. There are 14 residues in the CDR3. The CDR3: CASSLDGVGSPLHF. DNA of the CDR3: TGTGCCAGCAGCTTAGACGGGGTCGGGTCACCCCTCCACTTT.

This clonotype was seen many times. The chain combines TRBV29-1 with TRBJ1-2, with 7 nucleotides matching TRBD1. CDR1 SQVTM and CDR2 ANQGSEA come from the germline V gene. The CDR3 totals 14 residues. V trimming: 4 bases; J trimming: 1 base; junction bases outside the gene matches: 6. CDR3 in DNA: TGCAGCGTTGTTGGGACAGTGCTTAACTATGGCTACACCTTC. This gives the protein CSVVGTVLNYGYTF.

This clonotype was recorded a few times. The chain recombines TRBV12-3 or TRBV12-4 with TRBJ1-1, with a possible D match to TRBD1 (5 bases). The CDR3 covers 11 residues. Trimming stripped 6 bases from V and 6 bases from J, with 8 bases between. In nucleotides, the CDR3 is TGTGCCAGCAGGGACATGTCTGAAGCTTTCTTT. Amino acid sequence: CASRDMSEAFF.

This clonotype was recorded many times. The chain carries TRBV7-9 and TRBJ2-7; D is uncertain. Germline V CDR1 and CDR2: SEHNR, FQNEAQ (reference sequence). V lost 1 base to trimming and J lost 6 bases, with 10 bases between them. The CDR3 runs 13 residues. CDR3 residues: CASSLEVASEQYF. The CDR3 nucleotides are TGTGCCAGCAGCTTAGAAGTGGCCTCCGAGCAGTACTTC. The entire variable domain, with the rest obtained from reference TRBV7-9 and TRBJ2-7, is as follows: DTGVSQNPRHKITKRGQNVTFRCDPISEHNRLYWYRQTLGQGPEFLTYFQNEAQLEKSRLLSDRFSAERPKGSFSTLEIQRTEQGDSAMYLCASSLEVASEQYFGPGTRLTVT.

This clonotype showed up many times. The CDR3 bases are TGTGCCAGCAGCTCCGCCCCCCTGAGAGAGGGAAGCGAGCAGTACTTC. Residues: CASSSAPLREGSEQYF. V gene TRBV7-9 combines with J gene TRBJ2-7; D possibly corresponds to TRBD2 (5 bases). This CDR3 contains 16 residues. The V gene lost 4 bases and the J gene lost 6 bases, with 22 bases spanning the gap. Germline CDR1 reads SEHNR; CDR2 reads FQNEAQ (reference sequence).

This clonotype has just a few counts. The genes are TRBV20-1 and TRBJ2-5; unclear D gene. The V gene lost 4 bases and the J gene lost 1 base, with 7 bases spanning the gap. The CDR3 loop spans 12 amino acids. Germline CDR1 DFQATT, CDR2 SNEGSKA (reference sequence). As DNA, the CDR3 is TGCAGTGCTACGACACTCCAAGAGACCCAGTACTTC. Protein: CSATTLQETQYF.

In its sample, this clonotype was seen once. CDR3 amino acids: CASSLRQVMGGGNTIYF. CDR3 nucleotide sequence: TGTGCCAGCTCACTACGACAGGTCATGGGGGGTGGAAACACCATATATTTT. The chain carries TRBV7-2 and TRBJ1-3; maybe TRBD1 (6 bases). Germline CDR1 SGHTA, CDR2 FQGNSA. V was pared by 8 bases and J by 3 bases, with 23 bases between. The CDR3 loop spans 17 amino acids.

At least ten counts were recorded for this clonotype. An end of the junction does not agree with germline; a read error may underlie this. The V call is TRBV4-2, the J call TRBJ1-5; D is uncertain. Germline loops: CDR1 LGHNA, CDR2 YNFKEQ. This CDR3 spans 14 amino acids. The DNA for the CDR3 is TGCGCCAGCAGCCAAGGTACGGGCAATCAGCCCCAGCATTTT. Its translation is CASSQGTGNQPQHF.

The chain links TRBV10-3 to TRBJ1-5; the match to TRBD1 covers 11 bases. Germline V gives CDR1 ENHRY, CDR2 SYGVKD. With 10 bases clipped from V and 10 bases from J, the junction kept 6 bases outside the gene matches. The CDR3 spans 12 residues. The DNA of the CDR3 is TGTGCCACCGGGACAGGGGGAAACCCCCAGCATTTT. This encodes CATGTGGNPQHF.

The gene calls are TRBV5-1 and TRBJ1-1, with TRBD1 identical over 9 bases. V dropped 1 base and J dropped 7; count of bases not matched to a gene: 5. CDR3 size: 14 residues. Per the germline V gene, CDR1 is SGHRS and CDR2 is YFSETQ. The CDR3 nucleotides are TGCGCCAGCAGCTTGTATCCGGGACAGGGTGAAGCTTTCTTT. Its translation: CASSLYPGQGEAFF.

This clonotype was seen many times. V gene TRBV25-1 combines with J gene TRBJ2-7, with D uncertain. Germline V gene data show CDR1 as MGHDK and CDR2 as SYGVNS. The V end was cut by 1 base, the J end by 0 bases, with 10 bases between. The CDR3 is 15 amino acids. As DNA, the CDR3 is TGTGCCAGCAGTGAATGGGTAGGTTCCTCCTACGAGCAGTACTTC. Amino acid sequence: CASSEWVGSSYEQYF.

This clonotype was counted many times. J is TRBJ2-7 and V is TRBV20-1; 8 nucleotides line up with TRBD1. CDR3 size: 12 residues. The trim removed 5 bases at V and 6 bases at J, leaving 6 bases unmatched. The V gene's germline CDR1 is DFQATT and CDR2 SNEGSKA (reference sequence). CDR3 in amino acids: CSAPRTGSEQYF. Here the CDR3 DNA reads TGCAGTGCTCCCCGGACAGGGTCCGAGCAGTACTTC.

This CDR3 reads CASSHGGNRLYGYTF. In DNA form, the CDR3 reads TGTGCCAGCAGCCACGGGGGAAACCGCCTCTATGGCTACACCTTC. V gene TRBV7-9 combines with J gene TRBJ1-2; the D gene is possibly TRBD1 (5 bases). The CDR3 has 15 amino acids. Germline V gene data show CDR1 as SEHNR and CDR2 as FQNEAQ (reference sequence). V was shortened by 5 bases and J by 4 bases, with 17 bases between the two germline ends.

The sample holds many counts of this clonotype. A much more abundant neighbour one base away suggests this may be a read error. The rearrangement links TRBV25-1 to TRBJ2-5, with D unresolved. Germline V CDR1 and CDR2: MGHDK, SYGVNS. The CDR3 loop spans 10 amino acids. V shed 6 bases and J shed 5 bases, with 4 bases lying between them. The CDR3 sequence is CASSWETQYF. The CDR3 DNA reads as TGTGCCAGCAGCTGGGAGACCCAGTACTTC.

The chain recombines TRBV10-3 with TRBJ1-5, with a weak D call TRBD1 (6 bases). V was shortened by 11 bases and J by 0 bases, with 20 bases between the two germline ends. Germline-derived CDR1 and CDR2 are ENHRY and SYGVKD. The CDR3 covers 16 residues. The CDR3 spells CAAAGRTVDSNQPQHF. In DNA, the CDR3 is TGTGCCGCCGCCGGTCGGACAGTGGATAGCAATCAGCCCCAGCATTTT.

This clonotype was detected only a few times. CDR3: CASSFTSGSNEQYF. Here the CDR3 DNA reads TGCGCCAGCAGCTTTACTAGCGGGAGCAACGAGCAGTACTTC. The chain has TRBV5-1 and TRBJ2-7; 11 positions match TRBD2. V shed 2 bases, J shed 5 bases, and the junction held 3 bases outside the gene matches. The CDR3 is 14 amino acids. CDR1 is SGHRS and CDR2 is YFSETQ in the germline V gene.